Listed here are 16 T cell receptor beta chains from one sample, sequenced in a study of T cell repertoires in cytomegalovirus infection. From the reads, TCRdb called clonotypes with MiXCR, one entry per CDR3 protein. This table holds approximately 89,000 distinct CDR3 sequences, about 29% found once. No antigen is known for these receptors. The source material was CD8+ T cells from cultured PBMCs, sampled from culture after CMV antigen stimulation. The receptors shown here come from a human donor in good health (CMV status not recorded). Some clones in this sample may be carry-over from other donors' samples.

As DNA, the CDR3 is TGTGCCAGCAGTCCGGGCCCGGGTGGGGAGCTGTTTTTT. Amino acid sequence: CASSPGPGGELFF. The J gene is TRBJ2-2, the V gene TRBV28; D not certain. Trimming shortened V by 5 bases and J by 8 bases, and 12 bases separated the two germline ends. CDR3 length: 13 amino acids. Germline CDR1 and CDR2: MDHEN and SYDVKM.

This clonotype has a handful of counts. The chain combines TRBV7-8 with TRBJ2-1; possibly TRBD1 for D (5 bases). Germline CDR1 reads SGHVS; CDR2 reads FQNEAQ. This CDR3 is 14 amino acids long. V shed 5 bases and J shed 3 bases, with 11 bases lying between them. The CDR3 region has the DNA TGTGCCAGCAGCAAATCTACAGGCTACAATGAGCAGTTCTTC. Translated: CASSKSTGYNEQFF.

This clonotype occurred a few times. The chain recombines TRBV12-3 or TRBV12-4 with TRBJ2-2; no reliable D call. The CDR3 loop spans 16 amino acids. V gave up 5 bases and J gave up 0 bases, with 13 bases separating them. This CDR3 is CASSDPLLPNTGELFF. CDR3 bases: TGTGCCAGCAGTGACCCTCTCCTCCCGAACACCGGGGAGCTGTTTTTT.

CDR3 protein: CASSEARVSTDTQYF. The CDR3 region has the DNA TGTGCCAGCAGTGAGGCCAGGGTTAGCACAGATACGCAGTATTTT. J is TRBJ2-3 and V is TRBV2, with a weak D call TRBD1 (5 bases). Germline-derived CDR1 and CDR2 are SNHLY and FYNNEI. The CDR3 covers 15 residues. Trimming removed 3 bases at V and 0 bases at J, with 10 bases between.

This clonotype was detected many times. The J gene is TRBJ2-7, the V gene TRBV4-1, with D maybe TRBD2 (6 bases). Germline lookup yields CDR1 MGHRA and CDR2 YSYEKL. CDR3 length: 16 residues. Trimming pared 0 bases from V and 2 bases from J, leaving 14 bases between. The CDR3 loop reads CASSQDRSRGTYEQYF. As DNA, the CDR3 is TGCGCCAGCAGCCAAGATCGGTCGCGGGGAACCTACGAGCAGTACTTC.

This clonotype was detected a few times. This chain uses TRBV7-6 with TRBJ2-3; maybe TRBD1 (6 bases). Trimming stripped 4 bases from V and 3 bases from J, with 20 bases between. The germline CDR1 and CDR2 sequences are SGHVS and FNYEAQ. There are 17 residues in the CDR3. The CDR3 bases are TGTGCCAGCAGCTCTTCTTCCGGACAGTGGATGACAGATACGCAGTATTTT. It translates to CASSSSSGQWMTDTQYF.

This clonotype was found many times. V is TRBV11-1 and J is TRBJ2-1, with 7 bases aligning to TRBD1. Germline V CDR1 and CDR2: SGHAT, FQDESV (reference sequence). V shed 4 bases, J shed 8 bases, and the junction held 11 bases outside the gene matches. This CDR3 region has 15 residues. The CDR3 protein is CASSSRDSFLDEQFF. CDR3 DNA: TGTGCCAGCAGCTCCCGGGACAGCTTTCTCGATGAGCAGTTCTTC.

The chain joins TRBV12-3 or TRBV12-4 to TRBJ1-1, with TRBD1 as a possible D gene (5 bases). The CDR3 totals 15 residues. V lost 2 bases to trimming and J lost 6 bases, with 16 bases between them. The CDR3 sequence is CASSLKPGTWAEAFF. The DNA of the CDR3 is TGTGCCAGCAGTTTAAAACCAGGGACTTGGGCTGAAGCTTTCTTT.

The rearrangement links TRBV12-3 or TRBV12-4 to TRBJ2-1; the D gene is possibly TRBD1 (5 bases). V dropped 3 bases and J dropped 4 bases, with 7 bases sitting between them. This CDR3 comprises 13 residues. In DNA form, the CDR3 reads TGTGCCAGCAGTTTCCAGGGATACAATGAGCAGTTCTTC. Its protein product is CASSFQGYNEQFF.

This chain uses TRBV19 with TRBJ1-1, with a tentative D call TRBD1 (5 bases). The CDR3 runs to 12 residues. V lost 11 bases, J lost 6 bases, and 16 bases lay in between. Germline assignment: CDR1 LNHDA and CDR2 SQIVND (reference sequence). The CDR3 coding sequence is TGTGCCTGCCGCCCAGGGAGTGCTGAAGCTTTCTTT. It is translated as CACRPGSAEAFF.

The chain couples TRBV2 to TRBJ2-1; 10 bases line up with TRBD2. V shed 8 bases, J shed 5 bases, and the junction held 9 bases outside the gene matches. Germline CDR1 reads SNHLY; CDR2 reads FYNNEI. The CDR3 runs 15 residues. The CDR3 loop reads CASLKASGGHNEQFF. The CDR3, as DNA: TGTGCCAGCCTAAAGGCTAGCGGGGGCCACAATGAGCAGTTCTTC.

This clonotype has at least ten counts. The chain carries TRBV24-1 and TRBJ2-1; 9 bases line up with TRBD2. J gave up 5 bases and V 1 base, and 2 bases lay outside the gene matches. In germline, CDR1 is KGHDR, CDR2 SFDVKD. This CDR3 region has 15 residues. The CDR3: CATSDFSGGHNEQFF. As DNA, the CDR3 is TGTGCCACCAGTGATTTCAGCGGGGGGCACAATGAGCAGTTCTTC.

This clonotype turned up a few times. The gene calls are TRBV7-6 and TRBJ2-1, with 8 bases lining up with TRBD2. Looked up from germline, CDR1 is SGHVS and CDR2 is FNYEAQ. The trim removed 4 bases at V and 8 bases at J, leaving 7 bases unmatched. CDR3 size: 14 residues. CDR3 in DNA: TGTGCCAGCAGCTCGGGGGGGGCGGCGCATGAGCAGTTCTTC. Its translation: CASSSGGAAHEQFF.

The V gene is TRBV7-6, the J gene TRBJ1-5; D gene ambiguous. V was pared by 5 bases and J by 7 bases, with 12 bases between. Germline loops: CDR1 SGHVS, CDR2 FNYEAQ. This CDR3 region has 13 residues. The chain's CDR3 is CASSRGMSQPQHF. The CDR3 nucleotides read TGTGCCAGCAGCCGAGGGATGAGCCAGCCCCAGCATTTT.

The chain combines TRBV6-2 or TRBV6-3 with TRBJ2-1; perhaps D is TRBD1 or TRBD2 (6 bases each). Germline CDR1 and CDR2: MNHEY and SVGEGT. The length of the CDR3 is 16 residues. V was clipped by 10 bases and J by 5 bases, with 24 bases between them. CDR3 protein: CATRITGRGPNNEQFF. CDR3 in DNA: TGTGCCACCCGAATAACGGGACGGGGGCCAAACAATGAGCAGTTCTTC.

V usage is TRBV24-1 and J usage is TRBJ2-3; 15 bases are shared with TRBD2. The junction had 1 base not matched to a gene; V was cut back by 3 bases and J by 1 base. This CDR3 has 17 amino acids. CDR1 KGHDR and CDR2 SFDVKD come from the germline V gene. CDR3 nucleotide sequence: TGTGCCACCAGTGATCGGACTAGCGGGGGGGGCACAGATACGCAGTATTTT. It specifies CATSDRTSGGGTDTQYF.